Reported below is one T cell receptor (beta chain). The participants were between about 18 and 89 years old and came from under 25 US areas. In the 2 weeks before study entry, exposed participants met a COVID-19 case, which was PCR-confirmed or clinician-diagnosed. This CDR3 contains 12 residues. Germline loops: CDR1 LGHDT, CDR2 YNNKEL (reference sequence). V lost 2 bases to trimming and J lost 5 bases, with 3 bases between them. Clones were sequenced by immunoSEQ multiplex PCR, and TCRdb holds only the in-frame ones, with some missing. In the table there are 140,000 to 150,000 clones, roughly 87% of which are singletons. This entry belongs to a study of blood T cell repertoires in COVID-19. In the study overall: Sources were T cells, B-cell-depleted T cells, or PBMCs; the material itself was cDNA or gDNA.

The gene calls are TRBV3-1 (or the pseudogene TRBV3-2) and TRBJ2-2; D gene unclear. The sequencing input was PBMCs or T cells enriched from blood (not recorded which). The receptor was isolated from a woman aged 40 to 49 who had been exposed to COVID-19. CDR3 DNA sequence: TGTGCCAGCAGCCAACGTACCGGGGAGCTGTTTTTT. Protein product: CASSQRTGELFF.